Listed below are T cell receptor beta chains from one sample, sequenced in a study of OX40 agonist ivuxolimab in advanced cancers. This table comes from immunoSEQ multiplex PCR, and its TCRdb copy is limited to in-frame clones, with some not included. The sample shows approximately 71,000 clones, about 84% of them seen only once. Here the sequenced sample was CD4+ or CD8+ T cells sorted from blood, taken in a trial of the OX40 agonist ivuxolimab. Receptors originate from an adult with an advanced solid tumor such as melanoma, head and neck, liver or kidney cancer. Each CDR3 is given with its conserved first and last residue. A D gene is named only where the DNA matches it firmly. Expanded clones get a size class; other rows say once, few or many, or leave the size out.

abundance,v_gene,j_gene,d_gene,CDR3aa,CDR3nt
.,TRBV9,TRBJ2-2,.,CASSVVEFRNTGELFF,TGTGCCAGCAGCGTAGTGGAATTCCGGAACACCGGGGAGCTGTTTTTT
.,TRBV2,TRBJ1-6,.,CASSAGTENNSPLHF,TGTGCCAGCAGTGCAGGGACGGAAAATAATTCACCCCTCCACTTT
once,TRBV5-4,TRBJ1-6,.,CASSLSAGPNSPLHF,TGTGCCAGCAGCTTGAGTGCAGGACCTAATTCACCCCTCCACTTT
.,TRBV4-3,TRBJ2-3,.,CASSQHTLKNTQYF,TGCGCCAGCAGCCAACACACCCTTAAAAATACGCAGTATTTT
.,TRBV5-1,TRBJ2-7,.,CASSAGSEQYF,TGCGCCAGCAGCGCGGGATCCGAGCAGTACTTC
.,TRBV7-9,TRBJ2-7,TRBD1,CASSPRTGESSYEQYF,TGTGCCAGCAGCCCCAGGACAGGCGAGTCCTCCTACGAGCAGTACTTC
.,TRBV5-1,TRBJ1-1,TRBD1,CASSLQGGSDTEAFF,TGCGCCAGCAGCTTGCAGGGGGGGAGCGACACTGAAGCTTTCTTT
.,TRBV7-8,TRBJ2-3,TRBD1,CASSLGRDRGKSDTQYF,TGTGCCAGCAGCTTGGGCCGGGACAGGGGAAAGTCAGATACGCAGTATTTT
few,TRBV7-2,TRBJ2-3,.,CASTRELGTDTQYF,TGTGCCAGCACCCGGGAGTTAGGCACAGATACGCAGTATTTT
.,TRBV6-1,TRBJ1-5,.,CASSEVWSSWQPQHF,TGTGCCAGCAGTGAAGTCTGGAGTTCGTGGCAGCCCCAGCATTTT
few,TRBV18,TRBJ2-1,.,CASSPPGTGEGEQFF,TGTGCCAGCTCACCACCGGGGACTGGCGAGGGTGAGCAGTTCTTC
.,TRBV19,TRBJ2-6,.,CASSTLHSGANVLTF,TGTGCCAGTAGTACCCTACACTCTGGGGCCAACGTCCTGACTTTC
.,TRBV18,TRBJ2-3,.,CASSQDREADTQYF,TGTGCCAGCTCACAAGACAGAGAAGCAGATACGCAGTATTTT
large,TRBV19,TRBJ2-1,.,CASSEGVYNEQFF,TGTGCCAGCTCCGAAGGGGTCTACAATGAGCAGTTCTTC
.,TRBV6-1,TRBJ2-5,.,CASSAGGLETQYF,TGTGCCAGCAGTGCTGGCGGGCTAGAGACCCAGTACTTC
.,TRBV30,TRBJ2-2,.,CAWGRTGELFF,TGTGCCTGGGGACGCACCGGGGAGCTGTTTTTT
.,TRBV5-6,TRBJ1-1,.,CASEQGTEAFF,TGTGCCAGCGAGCAGGGGACTGAAGCTTTCTTT
.,TRBV6-6,TRBJ1-2,.,CASSYQQLNYGYTF,TGTGCCAGCAGTTATCAACAGCTAAACTATGGCTACACCTTC
once,TRBV28,TRBJ2-7,TRBD2,CASSLGGLAGSYEQYF,TGTGCCAGCAGTTTAGGAGGACTAGCGGGCTCCTACGAGCAGTACTTC
.,TRBV5-4,TRBJ2-5,.,CASSSGAGAIQETQYF,TGTGCCAGCAGCTCCGGGGCCGGGGCGATCCAAGAGACCCAGTACTTC
.,TRBV2,TRBJ1-3,.,CASREAGNTIYF,TGTGCCAGCAGGGAAGCGGGAAACACCATATATTTT
.,TRBV28,TRBJ2-5,.,CASSSRVPQETQYF,TGTGCCAGCAGTTCCAGGGTACCCCAAGAGACCCAGTACTTC
few,TRBV30,TRBJ1-1,.,CAWSGQGYTEAFF,TGTGCCTGGAGTGGGCAGGGTTACACTGAAGCTTTCTTT
few,TRBV18,TRBJ2-5,.,CASSPQVQETQYF,TGTGCCAGCTCACCTCAAGTCCAAGAGACCCAGTACTTC
.,TRBV7-9,TRBJ2-5,.,CASSSKIQETQYF,TGTGCCAGCAGCTCCAAGATCCAAGAGACCCAGTACTTC
few,TRBV2,TRBJ2-3,TRBD2,CASSGLAGGWDTQYF,TGTGCCAGCAGTGGACTAGCGGGGGGGTGGGATACGCAGTATTTT
.,TRBV6-5,TRBJ2-3,TRBD2,CASSRRGGTDTQYF,TGTGCCAGCAGTAGGCGGGGGGGCACAGATACGCAGTATTTT
.,TRBV6-5,TRBJ1-1,TRBD1,CASRTDRGTEAFF,TGTGCCAGCAGAACCGACAGGGGGACTGAAGCTTTCTTT
.,TRBV10-3,TRBJ2-1,TRBD1,CAISRPGTGYNEQFF,TGTGCCATCTCGAGACCCGGGACAGGTTACAATGAGCAGTTCTTC
.,TRBV2,TRBJ2-3,.,CASSGSYPPDTQYF,TGTGCCAGCAGCGGGAGCTACCCGCCAGATACGCAGTATTTT
.,TRBV19,TRBJ1-2,.,CASSISAQQGYGYTF,TGTGCCAGTAGTATAAGTGCCCAACAGGGCTATGGCTACACCTTC
.,TRBV2,TRBJ2-2,TRBD2,CASRSGGNTGELFF,TGTGCCAGCAGATCGGGGGGGAACACCGGGGAGCTGTTTTTT
.,TRBV30,TRBJ2-3,.,CAWSVGPLVADTQYF,TGTGCCTGGAGTGTTGGCCCCCTGGTGGCAGATACGCAGTATTTT
.,TRBV9,TRBJ1-4,.,CASSVRGEEKLFF,TGTGCCAGCAGCGTACGCGGGGAAGAAAAACTGTTTTTT
.,TRBV9,TRBJ1-5,.,CASSPYWDSRTFSNQPQHF,TGTGCCAGCAGCCCATATTGGGACTCCAGAACCTTTAGCAATCAGCCCCAGCATTTT
.,TRBV7-3,TRBJ2-5,TRBD1,CASSETGTSGTQYF,TGTGCCAGCAGCGAGACAGGGACAAGTGGGACCCAGTACTTC
.,TRBV5-4,TRBJ2-3,.,CASSFFGSPSGTDTQYF,TGTGCCAGCAGCTTCTTTGGATCTCCCTCGGGCACAGATACGCAGTATTTT
once,TRBV28,TRBJ2-3,.,CASDYASSTDTQYF,TGTGCCAGCGACTACGCTTCTAGCACAGATACGCAGTATTTT
.,TRBV6-1,TRBJ1-2,.,CASSEKVEGKGYTF,TGTGCCAGCAGTGAAAAGGTGGAAGGGAAAGGCTACACCTTC
.,TRBV6-1,TRBJ2-5,.,CATERGGGAETQYF,TGTGCCACGGAGAGGGGGGGCGGGGCCGAGACCCAGTACTTC
.,TRBV7-2,TRBJ2-1,TRBD2,CASSLVAGASYNEQFF,TGTGCCAGCAGCTTAGTAGCGGGTGCCTCCTACAATGAGCAGTTCTTC
.,TRBV18,TRBJ1-1,TRBD1,CASSPGQGTRGTEAFF,TGTGCCAGCTCACCGGGACAGGGGACACGGGGCACTGAAGCTTTCTTT